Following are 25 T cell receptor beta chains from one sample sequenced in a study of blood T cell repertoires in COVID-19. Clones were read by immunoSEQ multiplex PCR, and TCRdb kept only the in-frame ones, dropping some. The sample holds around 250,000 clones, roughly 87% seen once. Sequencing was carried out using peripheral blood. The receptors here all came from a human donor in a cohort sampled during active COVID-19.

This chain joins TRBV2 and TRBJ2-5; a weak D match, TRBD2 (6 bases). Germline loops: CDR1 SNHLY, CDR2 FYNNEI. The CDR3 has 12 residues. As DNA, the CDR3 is TGTGCGAGTAGCCCCCGGGAGGAGACCCAGTACTTC. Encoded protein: CASSPREETQYF.

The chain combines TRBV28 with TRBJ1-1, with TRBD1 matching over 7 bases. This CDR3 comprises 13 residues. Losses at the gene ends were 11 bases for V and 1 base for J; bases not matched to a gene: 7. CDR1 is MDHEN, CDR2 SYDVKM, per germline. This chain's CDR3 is CALSGTANTEAFF. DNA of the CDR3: TGTGCCCTCTCCGGGACAGCGAACACTGAAGCTTTCTTT. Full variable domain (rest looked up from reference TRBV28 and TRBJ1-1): DVKVTQSSRYLVKRTGEKVFLECVQDMDHENMFWYRQDPGLGLRLIYFSYDVKMKEKGDIPEGYSVSREKKERFSLILESASTNQTSMYLCALSGTANTEAFFGQGTRLTVV.

This CDR3 is CASSLVLAGSGREQFF. CDR3 coding DNA: TGCGCCAGCAGCTTGGTTCTAGCGGGGTCGGGGAGGGAGCAGTTCTTC. The chain combines TRBV5-1 with TRBJ2-1; 9 bases fit TRBD2. The ends lost 0 bases at V and 10 bases at J; junction bases unmatched: 11. The CDR3 is made up of 16 amino acids. Germline V gene sequence: CDR1 SGHRS, CDR2 YFSETQ.

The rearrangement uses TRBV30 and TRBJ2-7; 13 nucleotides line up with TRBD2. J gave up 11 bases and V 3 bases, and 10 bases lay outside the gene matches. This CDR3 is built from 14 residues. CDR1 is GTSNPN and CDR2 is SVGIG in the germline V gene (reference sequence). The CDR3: CAWSPRLAGGGEYF. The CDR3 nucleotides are TGTGCCTGGAGCCCCCGACTAGCGGGAGGCGGTGAGTACTTC.

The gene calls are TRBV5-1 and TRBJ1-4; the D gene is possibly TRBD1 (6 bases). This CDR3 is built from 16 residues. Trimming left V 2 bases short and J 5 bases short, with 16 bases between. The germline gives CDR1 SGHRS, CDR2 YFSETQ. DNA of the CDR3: TGCGCCAGCAGCTTCGGTGGGGCAGGGGAGAATGAAAAACTGTTTTTT. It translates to CASSFGGAGENEKLFF.

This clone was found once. The CDR3 bases are TGTGCCTGGAGTCGTCTAGCGGGATTTGTTGAGCAGTACTTC. This sequence encodes CAWSRLAGFVEQYF. The V and J genes are TRBV30 and TRBJ2-7, with 9 bases lining up with TRBD2. Trimming cost V 2 bases and J 7 bases; bases outside gene matches: 9. CDR3 length equals 14 residues. Germline CDR1 is GTSNPN and CDR2 is SVGIG (reference sequence).

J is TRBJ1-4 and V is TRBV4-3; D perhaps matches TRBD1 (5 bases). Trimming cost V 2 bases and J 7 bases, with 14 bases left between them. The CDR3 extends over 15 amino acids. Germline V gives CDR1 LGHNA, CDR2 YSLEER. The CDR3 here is CASSQYGGWGEKLFF. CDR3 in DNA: TGCGCCAGCAGCCAATATGGGGGGTGGGGTGAAAAACTGTTTTTT.

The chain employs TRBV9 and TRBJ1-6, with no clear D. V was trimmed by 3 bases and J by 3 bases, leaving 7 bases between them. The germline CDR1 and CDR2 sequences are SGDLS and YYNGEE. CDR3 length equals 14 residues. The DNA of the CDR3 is TGTGCCAGCAGCGCCGCAGACTATAATTCACCCCTCCACTTT. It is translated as CASSAADYNSPLHF.

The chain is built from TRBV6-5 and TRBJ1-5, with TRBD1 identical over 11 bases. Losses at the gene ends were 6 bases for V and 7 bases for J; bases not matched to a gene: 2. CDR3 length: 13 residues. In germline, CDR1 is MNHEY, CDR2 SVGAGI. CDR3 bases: TGTGCCAGCAGGGGGACAGGGGGGCAGCCCCAGCATTTT. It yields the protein CASRGTGGQPQHF.

The CDR3 DNA reads TGCGCCAGCAGCCAGACCACCGGGACAGGGGGTCCCCTCCACTTT. This gives the protein CASSQTTGTGGPLHF. This chain joins TRBV4-3 and TRBJ1-6; 11 bases fit TRBD1. The CDR3 spans 15 residues. Germline V gene data show CDR1 as LGHNA and CDR2 as YSLEER. The V segment lost 3 bases and the J segment 13 bases; nucleotides outside the gene matches: 8.

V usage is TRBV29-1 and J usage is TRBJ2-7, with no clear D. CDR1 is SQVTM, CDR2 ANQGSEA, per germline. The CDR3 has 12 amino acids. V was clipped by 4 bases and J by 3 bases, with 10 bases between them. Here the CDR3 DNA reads TGCAGCGTTGTTAGCAAGAACTACGAGCAGTACTTC. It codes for CSVVSKNYEQYF.

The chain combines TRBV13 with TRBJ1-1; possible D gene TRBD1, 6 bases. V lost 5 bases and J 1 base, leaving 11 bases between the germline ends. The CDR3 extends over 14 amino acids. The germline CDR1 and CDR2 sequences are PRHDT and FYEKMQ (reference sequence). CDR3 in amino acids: CASSPWDKNTEAFF. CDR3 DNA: TGTGCCAGCAGCCCCTGGGACAAGAACACTGAAGCTTTCTTT.

The CDR3, as DNA: TGTGCCAGCACCCGACTGGGCTATGGCTACACCTTC. Protein: CASTRLGYGYTF. This chain links TRBV6-5 with TRBJ1-2; D not resolved. This CDR3 contains 12 residues. V lost 7 bases to trimming and J lost 4 bases, with 10 bases between them. Germline V CDR1 and CDR2: MNHEY, SVGAGI.

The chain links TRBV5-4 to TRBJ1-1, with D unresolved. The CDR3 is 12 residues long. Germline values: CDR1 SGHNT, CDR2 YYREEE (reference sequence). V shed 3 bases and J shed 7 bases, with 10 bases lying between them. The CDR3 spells CASSSRDFEAFF. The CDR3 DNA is TGTGCCAGCAGCTCGAGGGATTTTGAAGCTTTCTTT.

This chain's CDR3 is CASSTRQGASYDQPQHF. The DNA for the CDR3 is TGCGCCAGCAGCACACGACAGGGGGCGAGTTACGATCAGCCCCAGCATTTT. The V call is TRBV4-1, the J call TRBJ1-5, with 10 bases that match TRBD1. Germline-derived CDR1 and CDR2 are MGHRA and YSYEKL. Trimming removed 5 bases from V and 5 bases from J; junction bases left unmatched: 12. The CDR3 totals 17 residues.

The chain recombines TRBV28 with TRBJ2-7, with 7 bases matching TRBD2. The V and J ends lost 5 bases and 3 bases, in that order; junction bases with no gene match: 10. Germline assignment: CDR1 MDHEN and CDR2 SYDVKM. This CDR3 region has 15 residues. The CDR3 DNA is TGTGCCAGCAGTCCCCTTGCGGGAGTCATCTACGAGCAGTACTTC. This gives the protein CASSPLAGVIYEQYF. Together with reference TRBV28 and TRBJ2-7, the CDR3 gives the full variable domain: DVKVTQSSRYLVKRTGEKVFLECVQDMDHENMFWYRQDPGLGLRLIYFSYDVKMKEKGDIPEGYSVSREKKERFSLILESASTNQTSMYLCASSPLAGVIYEQYFGPGTRLTVT.

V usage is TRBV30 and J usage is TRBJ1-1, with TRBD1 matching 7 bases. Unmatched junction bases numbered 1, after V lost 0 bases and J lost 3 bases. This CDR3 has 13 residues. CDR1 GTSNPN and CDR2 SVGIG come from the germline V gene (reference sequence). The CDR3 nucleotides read TGTGCCTGGAGTGTAGACAGGGACACTGAAGCTTTCTTT. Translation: CAWSVDRDTEAFF. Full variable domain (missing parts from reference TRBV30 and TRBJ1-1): SQTIHQWPATLVQPVGSPLSLECTVEGTSNPNLYWYRQAAGRGLQLLFYSVGIGQISSEVPQNLSASRPQDRQFILSSKKLLLSDSGFYLCAWSVDRDTEAFFGQGTRLTVV.

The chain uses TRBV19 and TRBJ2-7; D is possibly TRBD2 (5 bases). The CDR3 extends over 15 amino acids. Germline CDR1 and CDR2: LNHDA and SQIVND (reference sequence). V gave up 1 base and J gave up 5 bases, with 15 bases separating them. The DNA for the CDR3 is TGTGCCAGTAGTATAGCGGCTACTAGGATTCACGAGCAGTACTTC. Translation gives CASSIAATRIHEQYF.

The CDR3 region has the DNA TGTGCCAGCAGCTCAGCAACAGGGATTGGCTACACCTTC. Its translation is CASSSATGIGYTF. The genes are TRBV9 and TRBJ1-2; TRBD1 might be the D (6 bases). The V end lost 4 bases, the J end lost 7 bases, and 14 bases lay between the germline ends. The CDR3 is 13 amino acids. From germline, CDR1 is SGDLS and CDR2 YYNGEE.

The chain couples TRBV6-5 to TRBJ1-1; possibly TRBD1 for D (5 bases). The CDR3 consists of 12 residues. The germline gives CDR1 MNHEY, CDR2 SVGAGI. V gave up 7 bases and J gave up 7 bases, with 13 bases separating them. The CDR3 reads CASIREGREAFF. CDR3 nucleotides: TGTGCCAGCATTAGGGAGGGGCGTGAAGCTTTCTTT.

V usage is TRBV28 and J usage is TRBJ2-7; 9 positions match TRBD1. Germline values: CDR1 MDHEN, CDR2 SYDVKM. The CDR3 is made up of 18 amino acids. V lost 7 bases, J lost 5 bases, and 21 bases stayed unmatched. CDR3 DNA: TGTGCCAGCACCTCGCTCAGGACAGGGGAATTTGTGAGGAACGAGCAGTACTTC. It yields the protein CASTSLRTGEFVRNEQYF. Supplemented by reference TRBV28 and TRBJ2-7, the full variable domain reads DVKVTQSSRYLVKRTGEKVFLECVQDMDHENMFWYRQDPGLGLRLIYFSYDVKMKEKGDIPEGYSVSREKKERFSLILESASTNQTSMYLCASTSLRTGEFVRNEQYFGPGTRLTVT.

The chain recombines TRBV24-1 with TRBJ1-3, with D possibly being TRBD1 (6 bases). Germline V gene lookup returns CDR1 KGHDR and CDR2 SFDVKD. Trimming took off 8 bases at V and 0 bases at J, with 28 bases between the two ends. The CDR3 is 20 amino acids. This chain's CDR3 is CATKKDKDRASYASGNTIYF. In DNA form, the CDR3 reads TGTGCCACCAAGAAGGATAAGGACAGAGCCTCTTACGCCTCTGGAAACACCATATATTTT.

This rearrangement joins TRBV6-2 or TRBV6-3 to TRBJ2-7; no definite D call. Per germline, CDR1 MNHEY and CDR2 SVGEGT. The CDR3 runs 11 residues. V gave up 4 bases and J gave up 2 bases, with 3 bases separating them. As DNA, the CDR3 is TGTGCCAGCAGTTCTCCCTACGAGCAGTACTTC. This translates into CASSSPYEQYF.

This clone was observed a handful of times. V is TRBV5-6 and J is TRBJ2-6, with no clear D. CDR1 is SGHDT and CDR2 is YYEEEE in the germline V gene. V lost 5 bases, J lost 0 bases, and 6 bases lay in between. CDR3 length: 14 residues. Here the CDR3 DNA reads TGTGCCAGCAGGCTTAGCTCTGGGGCCAACGTCCTGACTTTC. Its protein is CASRLSSGANVLTF.

The chain's CDR3 is CASSRTSGGNDEQFF. The DNA for the CDR3 is TGCGCCAGCAGCCGGACTAGCGGGGGGAACGATGAGCAGTTCTTC. This chain joins TRBV5-1 and TRBJ2-1, with 14 bases aligning to TRBD2. The germline CDR1 and CDR2 sequences are SGHRS and YFSETQ. This CDR3 contains 15 residues. V gave up 4 bases and J gave up 8 bases; unmatched junction bases: 5.